This TCR beta chain was obtained from a study of blood T cell repertoires in COVID-19. About the study: Italy, Spain and the United States were the sources of the convalescent and acute COVID-19 samples. PBMCs, B-cell-depleted T cells, or T cells were the source of the cDNA or gDNA that made up the material.

This clone has a handful of counts. The CDR3 is 12 amino acids. Trimming removed 6 bases at V and 9 bases at J, with 12 bases between. Per the germline V gene, CDR1 is MDHEN and CDR2 is SYDVKM. Some clones are missing from TCRdb's copy, which holds only in-frame ones; the method was immunoSEQ multiplex PCR. The data contain 150,000 or so clones, about 75% of them singletons. Before being deemed recovered, Cohort 3 donors had two negative PCRs, clearance, or symptom resolution. The clonotype comes from a woman in her 50s who had recovered from COVID-19. The chain links TRBV28 to TRBJ1-5; D remains ambiguous. The sample comprised PBMCs or T cells enriched from blood (not recorded which). The DNA for the CDR3 is TGTGCCAGCAGCCGAGGGAGTTTGCCCCAGCATTTT. As protein: CASSRGSLPQHF.